The source of this TCR beta chain is a study of T-cell memory formation after mild COVID-19. About the study: TCR clusters largely stayed donor specific.

From the 5' RACE reads, TCRdb called clonotypes with MiXCR, one entry per CDR3 protein. Among about 470,000 distinct CDR3 sequences listed, approximately 18% were seen once. Germline lookup yields CDR1 MNHEY and CDR2 SVGAGI. V dropped 2 bases and J dropped 5 bases, with 15 bases sitting between them. This CDR3 is built from 15 residues. Findings and caveats of the study: The main location of contracting CD4+ clones was CM and EM, and that of contracting CD8+ clones was EMRA. From day 15 to 85, contracting clones were balanced between CD4 and CD8, whereas later expanders leaned toward CD4+. A second wave of clones peaked on day 37, and their SARS-CoV-2 specificity went unconfirmed.

Of note for this clonotype: Its antigen remains unidentified.

What was sequenced was PBMCs or a T cell subset sorted from them (not recorded which). The TCR sequence derives from an adult woman who had mild COVID-19 (a few samples of this study predate the infection). Cell type and time point are not known. The V and J genes are TRBV6-5 and TRBJ1-1; tentatively, D is TRBD1 (5 bases). The CDR3 here is CASSYEGLGSTEAFF. The CDR3 DNA reads as TGTGCCAGCAGTTACGAGGGACTAGGTTCTACTGAAGCTTTCTTT.